This T cell receptor beta chain emerged from a study of blood T cell repertoires in COVID-19. As for the study in general: COVID-19 samples, acute and convalescent, were from the United States, Italy and Spain. The analysed material was cDNA or gDNA that came from T cells, B-cell-depleted T cells, or PBMCs.

Original data processing: Estimated nucleated cell counts came from reference gene primer amplification. Measured with immunoSEQ multiplex PCR; TCRdb has only the in-frame clones, and not every one. The DNA was the basis for D and trimming; V, J and clone size are from that table. The sample lists approximately 200,000 clones, approximately 83% occurring once. V was clipped by 0 bases and J by 1 base; unmatched bases: 10. There are 19 residues in the CDR3. The germline gives CDR1 LGHNA, CDR2 YSLEER. Source material: peripheral blood. This clonotype originated in a man aged 60-69 years with acute or convalescent COVID-19. The chain recombines TRBV4-3 with TRBJ2-1; 9 bases are a match to TRBD2. This chain's CDR3 is CASSQDSSGVGLSYNEQFF. The CDR3 DNA follows: TGCGCCAGCAGCCAAGATTCTAGCGGGGTAGGTTTATCCTACAATGAGCAGTTCTTC.